This record looks at one TCR beta chain sequence and its context. Looked up from germline, CDR1 is SGHRS and CDR2 is YFSETQ. The CDR3 covers 14 residues. With 4 bases removed from V and 4 bases from J, the gap between germline ends came to 14 bases. Primers used in a second PCR of roughly 6 to 12 cycles were a sample-barcoded 5' primer and a J-beta primer mix. Each CDR3 protein is one row after TCRdb ran MiXCR on the 5' RACE reads. Of 650,000 to 800,000 distinct CDR3 sequences in the sample, approximately 44% were seen once. The data stem from a study of blood T cells in healthy people across ages. Sequenced material: blood. This receptor was obtained from a man in his fifties or sixties in good health. This chain connects TRBV5-1 to TRBJ2-5; a possible D gene is TRBD2 (6 bases). CDR3 coding DNA: TGCGCCAGCAGCCCATCGGGAGATGGAGAGACCCAGTACTTC. It codes for CASSPSGDGETQYF.